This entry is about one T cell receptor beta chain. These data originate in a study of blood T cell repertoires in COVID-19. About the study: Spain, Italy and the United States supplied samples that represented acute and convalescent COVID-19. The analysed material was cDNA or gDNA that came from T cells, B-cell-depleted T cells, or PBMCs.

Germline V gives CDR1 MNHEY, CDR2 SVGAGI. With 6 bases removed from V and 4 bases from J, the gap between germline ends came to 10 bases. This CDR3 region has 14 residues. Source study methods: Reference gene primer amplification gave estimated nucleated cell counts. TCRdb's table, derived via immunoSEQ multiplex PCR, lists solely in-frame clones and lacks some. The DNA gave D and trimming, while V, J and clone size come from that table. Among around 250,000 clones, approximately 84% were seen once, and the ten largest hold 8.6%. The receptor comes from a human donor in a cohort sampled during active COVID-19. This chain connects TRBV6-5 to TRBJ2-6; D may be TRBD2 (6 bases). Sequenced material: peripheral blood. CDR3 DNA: TGTGCCAGCAGCTGGGGGGACGGGGCCAACGTCCTGACTTTC. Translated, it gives CASSWGDGANVLTF.